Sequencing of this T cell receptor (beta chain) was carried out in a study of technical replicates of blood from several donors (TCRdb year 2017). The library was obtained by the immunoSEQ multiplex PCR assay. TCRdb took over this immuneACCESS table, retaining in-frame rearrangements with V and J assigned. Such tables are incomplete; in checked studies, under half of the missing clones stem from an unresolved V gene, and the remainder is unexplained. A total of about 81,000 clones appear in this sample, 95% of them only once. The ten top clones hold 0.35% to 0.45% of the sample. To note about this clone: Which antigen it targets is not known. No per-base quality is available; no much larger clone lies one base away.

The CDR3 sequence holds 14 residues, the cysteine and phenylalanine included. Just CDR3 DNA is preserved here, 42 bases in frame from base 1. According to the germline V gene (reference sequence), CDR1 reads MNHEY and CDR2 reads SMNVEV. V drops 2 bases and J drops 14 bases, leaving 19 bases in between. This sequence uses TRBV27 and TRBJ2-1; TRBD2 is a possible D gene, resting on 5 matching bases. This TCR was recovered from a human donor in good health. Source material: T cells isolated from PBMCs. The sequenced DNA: TGTGCCAGCAGTTTAGTTTCTCGGGGTCAAGGCGAGTTCTTC. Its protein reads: CASSLVSRGQGEFF.